This is a list of T cell receptor beta chains from one sample in a study of cytomegalovirus exposure and HLA in healthy donors. Profiled with immunoSEQ multiplex PCR; TCRdb holds only in-frame clones, not every one. The table lists 150,000 to 200,000 clones, about 77% of them singletons. Sequencing was done on a sample of PBMCs. These receptor sequences come from a man in his sixties in good health and CMV-seronegative. Each CDR3 is given without its conserved first and last residue.

>13|TRBV6-6|TRBJ1-1
ASRPAGASNTEAF
>11|TRBV29-1|TRBJ1-5
SVGRGSNQPQH
>13|TRBV10-3|TRBJ2-3
AISPSRVATDTQY
>14|TRBV5-1|TRBJ1-2
ASSLEEAGGFYGYT
>18|TRBV4-1|TRBJ2-7
ASSQFFSRTSGGGPYEQY
>13|TRBV30|TRBJ1-2
AWRLPGVPPYGYP
>12|TRBV30|TRBJ2-5
AWRTSGGPLAQY
>10|TRBV2|TRBJ2-7
ASTGSSYEQY
>13|TRBV28|TRBJ2-7
ASSLFAGQFGEQY
>13|TRBV5-6|TRBJ1-1
ASSFRPTGSTEAF
>12|TRBV5-1|TRBJ2-7
ASSSGDRDYEQY
>15|TRBV4-2|TRBJ2-7
ASSQDGQDQVLVEQY
>13|TRBV6-6|TRBJ2-1
ASSYSRDSINEQF
>11|TRBV7-3|TRBJ2-2
ASSWTGHGELF
>12|TRBV5-5|TRBJ1-1
ASSRRPDDGKAF
>14|TRBV5-1|TRBJ2-2
ASSLYTGANTGELF
>11|TRBV28|TRBJ2-5
ASSSDSQETQY
>13|TRBV6-6|TRBJ2-3
ASSRLAPSTDTQY
>14|TRBV7-9|TRBJ2-7
ASSSNLAGDSYEQY
>13|TRBV5-6|TRBJ2-2
ASSFLAGAPGELF
>13|TRBV2|TRBJ1-3
ASNLRDSVGNTIY
>11|TRBV7-2|TRBJ2-3
ASSLARKDTQY
>14|TRBV4-1|TRBJ1-5
ASSQVSRDTNQPQH
>13|TRBV6-1|TRBJ2-1
ASSGSQGALHEQF
>9|TRBV20-1|TRBJ2-7
SAQGPYEQY
>14|TRBV6-5|TRBJ2-7
ASSYRGTANSYEQY
>12|TRBV6-5|TRBJ1-2
ASSYLGQGYGYT
>13|TRBV5-1|TRBJ2-1
ASSASDFFNNEQF
>14|TRBV19|TRBJ2-3
ASSNTRRVGTDTQY
>20|TRBV18|TRBJ2-6
ASSPWVRLWAGEVAGANVLT
>16|TRBV5-4|TRBJ2-7
ASSLAPGALAGSYEQY
>14|TRBV11-2|TRBJ1-5
ASSLSGQGGNQPQH
>13|TRBV7-9|TRBJ2-3
ASSPRQGGTDTQY
>14|TRBV27|TRBJ2-7
ASSSGTSGRAREQY
>13|TRBV7-2|TRBJ2-7
ASSLNRQGGYEQY